The sequence of this T cell receptor (beta chain) was determined in a study of OX40 agonist ivuxolimab in advanced cancers. Study details: Hepatocellular carcinoma, melanoma, renal cell or head and neck cancer was diagnosed in the dose-escalation patients. A mean age of 60 years, range about 20 to 90, was recorded, and 80% to 90% were male.

A history of autoimmune disease or systemic immunosuppression excluded patients. The germline CDR1 and CDR2 sequences are LGHNA and YSLEER. Trimming pared 2 bases from V and 3 bases from J, leaving 11 bases between. The CDR3 is 15 residues long. The data were produced by immunoSEQ multiplex PCR, yet TCRdb's version contains in-frame clones alone and is incomplete. The data hold roughly 120,000 clones, with around 90% observed a single time. The chain uses TRBV4-3 and TRBJ1-5; D gene ambiguous. This TCR derives from an adult with an advanced solid tumor such as melanoma, head and neck, liver or kidney cancer. The specimen comprised CD4+ or CD8+ T cells sorted from blood, sampled in a trial of the OX40 agonist ivuxolimab. The CDR3 sequence: CASSQSEGDNQPQHF. The CDR3 nucleotides read TGCGCCAGCAGCCAAAGCGAGGGAGACAATCAGCCCCAGCATTTT.